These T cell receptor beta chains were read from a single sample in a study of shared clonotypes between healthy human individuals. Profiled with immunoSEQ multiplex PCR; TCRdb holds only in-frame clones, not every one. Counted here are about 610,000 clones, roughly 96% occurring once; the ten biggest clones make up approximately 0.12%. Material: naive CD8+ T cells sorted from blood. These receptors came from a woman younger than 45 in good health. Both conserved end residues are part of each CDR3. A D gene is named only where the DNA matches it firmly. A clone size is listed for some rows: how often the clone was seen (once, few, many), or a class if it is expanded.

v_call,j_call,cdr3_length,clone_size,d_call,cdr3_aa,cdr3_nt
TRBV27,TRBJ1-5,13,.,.,CASSLTADQPQHF,TGTGCCAGCAGTTTAACGGCGGATCAGCCCCAGCATTTT
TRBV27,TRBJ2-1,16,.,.,CASSPSQPYNYNEQFF,TGTGCCAGCAGTCCCTCCCAGCCCTACAACTACAATGAGCAGTTCTTC
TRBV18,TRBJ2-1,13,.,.,CASSPTGPNEQFF,TGTGCCAGCTCACCAACAGGACCTAATGAGCAGTTCTTC
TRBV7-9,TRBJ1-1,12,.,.,CASSGSGSEAFF,TGTGCCAGCAGTGGTTCAGGGTCTGAAGCTTTCTTT
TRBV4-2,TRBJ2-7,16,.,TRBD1,CASSQARTGSGYEQYF,TGTGCCAGCAGCCAGGCGAGGACAGGCTCGGGGTACGAGCAGTACTTC
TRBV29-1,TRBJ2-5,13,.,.,CSVVERVLKTQYF,TGCAGCGTTGTAGAGCGGGTTTTGAAGACCCAGTACTTC
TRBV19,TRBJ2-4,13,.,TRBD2,CASSSGAKNIQYF,TGTGCCAGTTCTAGCGGAGCCAAAAACATTCAGTACTTC
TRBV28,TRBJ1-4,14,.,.,CASTPGGTNEKLFF,TGTGCCAGCACTCCTGGGGGAACTAATGAAAAACTGTTTTTT
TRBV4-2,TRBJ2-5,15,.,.,CASSPTTSFRETQYF,TGTGCCAGCAGCCCCACGACTAGTTTTCGAGAGACCCAGTACTTC
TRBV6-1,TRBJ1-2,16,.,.,CASREYRDLSGWGYTF,TGTGCCAGCAGGGAATACAGGGATCTCAGCGGTTGGGGCTACACCTTC
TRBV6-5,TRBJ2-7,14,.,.,CASSYSSGGREQYF,TGTGCCAGCAGTTACTCGTCCGGGGGTCGGGAGCAGTACTTC
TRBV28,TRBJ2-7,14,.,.,CASSFGELPYEQYF,TGTGCCAGCAGTTTCGGGGAGTTACCCTACGAGCAGTACTTC
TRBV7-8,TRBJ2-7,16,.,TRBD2,CASSTLLAGGGYEQYF,TGTGCCAGCAGCACCTTACTAGCGGGAGGGGGCTACGAGCAGTACTTC
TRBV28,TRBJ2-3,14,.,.,CASSSLPSTDTQYF,TGTGCCAGCAGTTCTCTCCCTAGCACAGATACGCAGTATTTT
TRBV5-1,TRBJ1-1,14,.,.,CASSPDSQNTEAFF,TGCGCCAGCAGCCCGGACAGCCAGAACACTGAAGCTTTCTTT
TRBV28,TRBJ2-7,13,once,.,CASSSLGGNEQYF,TGTGCCAGCAGTTCCTTGGGTGGGAACGAGCAGTACTTC
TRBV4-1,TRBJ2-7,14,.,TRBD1,CASSHRQGGNEQYF,TGCGCCAGCAGCCACCGACAGGGTGGCAACGAGCAGTACTTC
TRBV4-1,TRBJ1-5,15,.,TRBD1,CASSHRQGSNQPQHF,TGCGCCAGCAGCCACCGACAGGGTTCAAATCAGCCCCAGCATTTT
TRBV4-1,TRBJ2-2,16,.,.,CASSQVGGRNTGELFF,TGCGCCAGCAGCCAAGTGGGGGGCAGGAACACCGGGGAGCTGTTTTTT
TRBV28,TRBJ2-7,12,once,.,CASSLGSSEQYF,TGTGCCAGCAGTTTGGGGAGTAGTGAGCAGTACTTC
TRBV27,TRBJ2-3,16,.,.,CASSLPREGNTDTQYF,TGTGCCAGCAGTCTCCCCCGGGAAGGCAACACAGATACGCAGTATTTT
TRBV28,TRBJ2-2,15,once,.,CASSGVGTPSGELFF,TGTGCCAGCAGTGGGGTCGGGACTCCCTCCGGGGAGCTGTTTTTT
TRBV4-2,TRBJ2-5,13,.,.,CASSQVGGETQYF,TGTGCCAGCAGCCAGGTTGGCGGGGAGACCCAGTACTTC
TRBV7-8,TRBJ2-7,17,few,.,CASSPIARDSPSYEQYF,TGTGCCAGCAGCCCAATCGCCCGGGACTCCCCTTCCTACGAGCAGTACTTC
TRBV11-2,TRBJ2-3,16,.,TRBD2,CASSPLAGVPGDTQYF,TGTGCCAGCAGCCCTCTAGCGGGAGTCCCGGGAGATACGCAGTATTTT
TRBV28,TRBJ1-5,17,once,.,CASSSLRQLYSNQPQHF,TGTGCCAGCAGTTCCCTCCGACAGCTTTATAGCAATCAGCCCCAGCATTTT
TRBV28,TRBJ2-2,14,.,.,CASSPLLPSGELFF,TGTGCCAGCAGTCCGCTTCTTCCCTCCGGGGAGCTGTTTTTT
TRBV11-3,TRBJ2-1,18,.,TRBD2,CASSSTHLGLAGDNEQFF,TGTGCCAGCAGCTCGACTCACCTGGGACTAGCGGGAGACAATGAGCAGTTCTTC
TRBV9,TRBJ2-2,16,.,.,CASSVDSRRNTGELFF,TGTGCCAGCAGCGTAGACTCGCGGAGGAACACCGGGGAGCTGTTTTTT